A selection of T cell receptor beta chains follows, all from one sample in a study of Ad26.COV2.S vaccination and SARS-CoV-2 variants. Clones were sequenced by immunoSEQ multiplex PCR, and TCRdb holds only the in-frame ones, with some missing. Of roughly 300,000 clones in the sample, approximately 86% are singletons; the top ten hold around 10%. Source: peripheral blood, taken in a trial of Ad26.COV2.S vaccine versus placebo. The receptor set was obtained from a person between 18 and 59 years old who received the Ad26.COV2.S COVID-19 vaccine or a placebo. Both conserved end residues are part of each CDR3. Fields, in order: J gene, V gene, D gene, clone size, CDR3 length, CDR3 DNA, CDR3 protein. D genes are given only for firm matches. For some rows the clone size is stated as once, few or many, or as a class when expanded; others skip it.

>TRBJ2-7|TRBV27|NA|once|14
TGTGCCAGCAGCTTGGTGGGGGCCGCCTACGAGCAGTACTTC
CASSLVGAAYEQYF
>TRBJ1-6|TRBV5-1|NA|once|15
TGCGCCAGCAGCTTGGGGAAGGCCGGTAATTCACCCCTCCACTTT
CASSLGKAGNSPLHF
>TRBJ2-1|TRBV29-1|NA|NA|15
TGCAGCGTGAGGACTACAGGGAGCTCCTACAATGAGCAGTTCTTC
CSVRTTGSSYNEQFF
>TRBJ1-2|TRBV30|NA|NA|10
TGTGCTGAGGGGGACTATGGCTACACCTTC
CAEGDYGYTF
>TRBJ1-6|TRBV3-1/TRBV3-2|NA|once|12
TGTGCCAGCAGCCACGGCCGTTCACCCCTCCACTTT
CASSHGRSPLHF
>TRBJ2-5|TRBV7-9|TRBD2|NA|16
TGTGCCAGCAGCCAAATTGGAGGACTAGTAGGGGAGACCCAGTACTTC
CASSQIGGLVGETQYF
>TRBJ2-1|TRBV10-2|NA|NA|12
TGCGCCAGCACGTGGGGGCTCAATGAGCAGTTCTTC
CASTWGLNEQFF
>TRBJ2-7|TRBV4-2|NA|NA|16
TGTGCCAGCAGCCAAGTGGCGAGCCTCCCGTCTCACGAGCAGTACTTC
CASSQVASLPSHEQYF
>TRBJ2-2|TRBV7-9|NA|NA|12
TGTGCCGTACAAAGGGGGAACGGGGAGCTGTTTTTT
CAVQRGNGELFF
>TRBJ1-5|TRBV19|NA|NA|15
TGTGCCAGTAGCATTAATCGAGGGGAGGATCAGCCCCAGCATTTT
CASSINRGEDQPQHF
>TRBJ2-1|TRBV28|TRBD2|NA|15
TGTGCCAGCAAGGGTAGCGGGAGGTCGCGCAATGAGCAGTTCTTC
CASKGSGRSRNEQFF
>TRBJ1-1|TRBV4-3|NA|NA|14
TGCGCCAGCAGCCAAGGTGGATGGGCCACTGAAGCTTTCTTT
CASSQGGWATEAFF
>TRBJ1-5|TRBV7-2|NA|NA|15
TGTGCCAGCAGCGAAGGGGGGGGGTCCAATCAGCCCCAGCATTTT
CASSEGGGSNQPQHF
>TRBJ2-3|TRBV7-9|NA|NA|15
TGTGCCAGCAGCTACCGGGACTCCTACACAGATACGCAGTATTTT
CASSYRDSYTDTQYF
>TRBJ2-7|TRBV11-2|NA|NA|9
TGTGCCAGCGGGAGGGAGCAGTACTTC
CASGREQYF
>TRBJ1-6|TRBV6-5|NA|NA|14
TGTGCCAGCAGTTACGGCCAAGGAAATTCACCCCTCCACTTT
CASSYGQGNSPLHF
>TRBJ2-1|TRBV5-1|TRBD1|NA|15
TGCGCCAGCAGCTTATCAGGGGGCGGGTACAATGAGCAGTTCTTC
CASSLSGGGYNEQFF
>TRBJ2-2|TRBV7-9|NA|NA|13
TGTGCCAGCAAGGACACTCTCACCGGGGAGCTGTTTTTT
CASKDTLTGELFF
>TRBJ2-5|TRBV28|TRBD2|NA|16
TGTGCCAGCAGTTTGAGTAGCGGGAGGGCCAGGGAGACCCAGTACTTC
CASSLSSGRARETQYF
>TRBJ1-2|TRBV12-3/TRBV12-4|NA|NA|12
TGTGCCAGCAGTCCCTACCTAAGCGGCTACACCTTC
CASSPYLSGYTF
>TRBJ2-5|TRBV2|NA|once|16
TGTGCCAGCAGGGGGGAGATGGGGGGACCCAAAGAGACCCAGTACTTC
CASRGEMGGPKETQYF
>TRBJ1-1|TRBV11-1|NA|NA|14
TGTGCCAGCAGCTTGGACGACCGGCCCACTGAAGCTTTCTTT
CASSLDDRPTEAFF
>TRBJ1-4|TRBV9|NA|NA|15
TGTGCCAGCAGCGTAGGCCAGGTTTCTAATGAAAAACTGTTTTTT
CASSVGQVSNEKLFF
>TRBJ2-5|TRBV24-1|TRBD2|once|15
TGTGCCACCAGTGAATCGGGGGGGCCCGGAGAGACCCAGTACTTC
CATSESGGPGETQYF
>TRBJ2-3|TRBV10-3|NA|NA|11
TGTGCCATCAGTGGGGACAAATTGCAGTATTTT
CAISGDKLQYF
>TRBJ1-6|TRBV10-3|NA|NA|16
TGTGCCATCAGGGGGACGGGGCCTATCTATAATTCACCCCTCCACTTT
CAIRGTGPIYNSPLHF
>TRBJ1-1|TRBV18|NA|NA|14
TGTGCCAGCTCACCACAGGGGAGAGACTCTGAAGCTTTCTTT
CASSPQGRDSEAFF
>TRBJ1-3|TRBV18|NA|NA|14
TGTGCCAGCTCAAGCAGTGTTACCGGAAACACCATATATTTT
CASSSSVTGNTIYF
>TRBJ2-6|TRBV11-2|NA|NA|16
TGTGCCAGCAGCTTAGATCGCACAGTTGGGGCCAACGTCCTGACTTTC
CASSLDRTVGANVLTF
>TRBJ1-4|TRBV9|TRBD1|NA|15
TGTGCCAGCAGCGTGGAGGGGGCGGGCGGTGAAAAACTGTTTTTT
CASSVEGAGGEKLFF
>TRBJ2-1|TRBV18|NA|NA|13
TGTGCCAGCTCACCGCTCACCTACAATGAGCAGTTCTTC
CASSPLTYNEQFF
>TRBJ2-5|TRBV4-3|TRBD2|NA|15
TGCGCCAGCAGCCGAAACCTAGCGGGGGAAGAGACCCAGTACTTC
CASSRNLAGEETQYF
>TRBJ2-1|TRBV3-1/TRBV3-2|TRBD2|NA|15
TGTGCCAGCAGCCCGGGACTAGCGGGGGGTAATGAGCAGTTCTTC
CASSPGLAGGNEQFF
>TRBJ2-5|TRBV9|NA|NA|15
TGTGCCAGCAGCGTGGGGCCGGGAGAATGGGAGACCCAGTACTTC
CASSVGPGEWETQYF
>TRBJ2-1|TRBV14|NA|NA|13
TGTGCCAGCAGCCTACTCCTGGGGGGCGAGCAGTTCTTC
CASSLLLGGEQFF
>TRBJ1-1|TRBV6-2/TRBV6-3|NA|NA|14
TGTGCCAGCAGTTACTCTAGGGGTTGGACTGAAGCTTTCTTT
CASSYSRGWTEAFF
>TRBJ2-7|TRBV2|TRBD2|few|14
TGTGCCAGCAAGCCGGCTAGCGGGAGACCTGAGCAGTACTTC
CASKPASGRPEQYF
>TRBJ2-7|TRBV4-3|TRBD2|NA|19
TGCGCCAGCAGCCAAGATGATCAGCGGGGGGGTCTTAGCTCCTACGAGCAGTACTTC
CASSQDDQRGGLSSYEQYF
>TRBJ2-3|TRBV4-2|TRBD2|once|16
TGTGCCAGCAGCCAAGATCGGGGGGGCGGGACAGATACGCAGTATTTT
CASSQDRGGGTDTQYF
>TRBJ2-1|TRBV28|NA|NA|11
TGTGCCAGCAGTCCACAGGGTGAGCAGTTCTTC
CASSPQGEQFF
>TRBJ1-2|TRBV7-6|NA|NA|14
TGTGCCAGCAGCCCCCGGGACGGAGGCTATGGCTACACCTTC
CASSPRDGGYGYTF
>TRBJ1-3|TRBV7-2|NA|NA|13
TGTGCCAGCAGCGGGATCTCTGGAAACACCATATATTTT
CASSGISGNTIYF
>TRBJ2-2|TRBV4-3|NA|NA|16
TGCGCCAGCAGCCAAGTCGCCGGAACTGGGGCCGGGGAGCTGTTTTTT
CASSQVAGTGAGELFF
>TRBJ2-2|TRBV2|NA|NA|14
TGTGCCAGCACCTTAGAGGGATACACCGGGGAGCTGTTTTTT
CASTLEGYTGELFF
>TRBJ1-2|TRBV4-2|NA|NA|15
TGTGCCAGCAGCCAAGATGAGGGCAGATCTTATGGCTACACCTTC
CASSQDEGRSYGYTF
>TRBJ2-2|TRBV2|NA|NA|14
TGTGCCAGCAGGGTTGGAATGAACACCGGGGAGCTGTTTTTT
CASRVGMNTGELFF
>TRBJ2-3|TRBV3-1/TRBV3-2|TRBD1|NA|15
TGTGCCAGCAGCCCGGGACAGGGAGTCTCAGATACGCAGTATTTT
CASSPGQGVSDTQYF
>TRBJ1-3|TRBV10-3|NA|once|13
TGTGCCATCAGTGAGGGTTCCGGAAACACCATATATTTT
CAISEGSGNTIYF
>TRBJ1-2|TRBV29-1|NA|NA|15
TGCAGCGTTGGGGCAGCCCCTCAAATTGGGGATGGCTACACCTTC
CSVGAAPQIGDGYTF
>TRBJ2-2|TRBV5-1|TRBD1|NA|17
TGCGCCAGCAGCTTAGATCTAAACAGGGGGCACACCGGGGAGCTGTTTTTT
CASSLDLNRGHTGELFF
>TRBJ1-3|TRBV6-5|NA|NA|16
TGTGCCAGCAGTTACTCGTACACCCTCTCTGGAAACACCATATATTTT
CASSYSYTLSGNTIYF
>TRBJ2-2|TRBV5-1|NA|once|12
TGCGCCACCACGGCGAACACCGGGGAGCTGTTTTTT
CATTANTGELFF
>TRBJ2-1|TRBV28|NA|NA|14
TGTGCCAGCAGTTTTAGGAGGGGTGGAGATGAGCAGTTCTTC
CASSFRRGGDEQFF